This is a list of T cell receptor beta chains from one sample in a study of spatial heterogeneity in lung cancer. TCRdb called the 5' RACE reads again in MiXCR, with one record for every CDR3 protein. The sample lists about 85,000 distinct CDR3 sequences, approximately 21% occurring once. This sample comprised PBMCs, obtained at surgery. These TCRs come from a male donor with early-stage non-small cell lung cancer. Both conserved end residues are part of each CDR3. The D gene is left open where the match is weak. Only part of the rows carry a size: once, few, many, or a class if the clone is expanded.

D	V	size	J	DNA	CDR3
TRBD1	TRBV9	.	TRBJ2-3	TGTGCCAGCAGCCCCTCCGGGACAGGGGGACCCGCAGATACGCAGTATTTT	CASSPSGTGGPADTQYF
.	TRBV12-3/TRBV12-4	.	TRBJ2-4	TGTGCGGCGGGGACACGGGACATTCAGTACTTC	CAAGTRDIQYF
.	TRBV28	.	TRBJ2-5	TGTGCCAGCAACCCTCTGGGGCTGGAAGAGACCCAGTACTTC	CASNPLGLEETQYF
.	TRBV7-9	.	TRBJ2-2	TGTGCCAGCAGCCTACAGGGCCCGAACACCGGGGAGCTGTTTTTT	CASSLQGPNTGELFF
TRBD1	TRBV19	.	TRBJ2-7	TGTGCCAGTAGTAGGGACAGCAGCTACCCCGCCTACGAGCAGTACTTC	CASSRDSSYPAYEQYF
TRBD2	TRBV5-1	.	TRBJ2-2	TGCGCCAGCAGCGGGGGACTAGCGGACACCGGGGAGCTGTTTTTT	CASSGGLADTGELFF
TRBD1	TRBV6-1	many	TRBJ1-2	TGTGCCAGCCGTACCGGGACAGGGGTTCCTAACTATGGCTACACCTTC	CASRTGTGVPNYGYTF
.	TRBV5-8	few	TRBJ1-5	TGTGCCAGCAGGAGACAGTCCAGGGTAACCAATCAGCCCCAGCATTTT	CASRRQSRVTNQPQHF
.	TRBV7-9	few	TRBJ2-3	TGTGCCAGCAGCCAAGGGGACTTCGGGGAGGCAGATACGCAGTATTTT	CASSQGDFGEADTQYF
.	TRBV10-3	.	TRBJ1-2	TGTGCCATCAGTGGCGACAGTTACTATGGCTACACCTTC	CAISGDSYYGYTF
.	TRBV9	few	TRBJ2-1	TGTGCCAGCAGCGGGTACGGGGTAGTCAATGAGCAGTTCTTC	CASSGYGVVNEQFF
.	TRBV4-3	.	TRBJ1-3	TGCGCCAGCAGCCAAGGGGGGCGCAACACCATATATTTT	CASSQGGRNTIYF
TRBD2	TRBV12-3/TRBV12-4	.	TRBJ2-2	TGTGCCAGCAGTCGGAGACTAGCGGGAGTTTCTACTCGGGGGACCGGGGAGCTGTTTTTT	CASSRRLAGVSTRGTGELFF
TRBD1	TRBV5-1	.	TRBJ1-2	TGCGCCAGCTCTCGGGACAGGGCAACCTATGGCTACACCTTC	CASSRDRATYGYTF
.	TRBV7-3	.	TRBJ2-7	TGTGCCAGCAGCTTACTTAAGGGTGCCGAGCAGTACTTC	CASSLLKGAEQYF
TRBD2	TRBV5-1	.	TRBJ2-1	TGCGCCAGCAGCTTGGGGCCTAGCGGGTACAATGAGCAGTTCTTC	CASSLGPSGYNEQFF
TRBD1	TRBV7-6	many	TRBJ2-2	TGTGCCAGCAGCCCGCGACAGGGTGGTACCGGGGAGCTGTTTTTT	CASSPRQGGTGELFF
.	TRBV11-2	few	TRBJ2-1	TGTGCCAGCAGCTTAGTTCGGGCCAGCTACAATGAGCAGTTCTTC	CASSLVRASYNEQFF
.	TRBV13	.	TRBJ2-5	TGTGCCAGCAGCTTAGTGCAGGGGAGAAAGACCCAGTACTTC	CASSLVQGRKTQYF
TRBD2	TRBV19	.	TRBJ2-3	TGTGCCAGTAGTACTCGGGCGGGAGCTAGCACAGATACGCAGTATTTT	CASSTRAGASTDTQYF
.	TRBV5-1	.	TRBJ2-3	TGCGCCAGCAGCTCCCTCGGACTCACAGATACGCAGTATTTT	CASSSLGLTDTQYF
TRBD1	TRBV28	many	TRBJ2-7	TGTGCCAGCAGCCCGGGACAGTCCTACGAGCAGTACTTC	CASSPGQSYEQYF
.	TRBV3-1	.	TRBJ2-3	TGTGCCAGCAGTCAGACAACAAATACGCAGTATTTT	CASSQTTNTQYF
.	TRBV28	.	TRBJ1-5	TGTGCCAGCAGGGCAATAGATCAGCCCCAGCATTTT	CASRAIDQPQHF
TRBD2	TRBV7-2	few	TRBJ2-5	TGTGCCAGCAGCTCGAACGGGGGGTCCGAGACCCAGTACTTC	CASSSNGGSETQYF
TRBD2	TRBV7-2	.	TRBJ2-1	TGTGCCAGCAGCTTTAGCGGGTTCTTCTACAATGAGCAGTTCTTC	CASSFSGFFYNEQFF
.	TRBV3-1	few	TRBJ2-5	TGTGCCAGCAGTCCCGGGACAATAGAGACCCAGTACTTC	CASSPGTIETQYF
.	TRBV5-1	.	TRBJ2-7	TGCGCCAGCAGCTTACAGGGAGATCCCTACGAGCAGTACTTC	CASSLQGDPYEQYF
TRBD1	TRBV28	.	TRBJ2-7	TGTGCCAGCAGGCTGGCCTCAGGGGGCGCGAAATACGAGCAGTACTTC	CASRLASGGAKYEQYF